The 30 T cell receptor beta chains below all came from one sample that was sequenced in a study of CD8+CD57+ T cells in acquired aplastic anemia (dated by TCRdb to the late 2010s). Sequenced using an Illumina HiSeq 2000. TCR beta VDJ combination and CDR3 sequence profiling used genomic DNA as the template. TCRdb ran its own pipeline on the public reads, namely fastp trimming at Q25 and MiXCR clone calling, and kept in-frame beta chains. Rows with a matching CDR3 protein are joined into one entry that keeps the most common DNA and genes. The sample yields hundreds of thousands of distinct CDR3 sequences; roughly 64% were counted once. The ten largest make up less than 4% of the sample. The sample comprised sorted CD4+, CD8+, or CD8+CD57+ T cells (not recorded which) from PBMCs. The receptors come from a human donor in good health, serving as a control.

Details on this clonotype: Germline is not matched at one junction end, which may reflect a read error. The chain combines TRBV10-1 with TRBJ2-1; TRBD2 is a possible D gene (5 bases). Germline V CDR1 and CDR2: WNHNN, SYGVQD (reference sequence). The CDR3 spans 13 residues. The CDR3 region has the DNA TGCGCCAGCAGCGTGGGAGTAGACTATGACCAGTTCTTC. Encoded protein: CASSVGVDYDQFF.

Comment on this clonotype: Given a much more abundant clone one base away, this may be a read error. This chain uses TRBV2 with TRBJ2-3, with 9 bases that match TRBD1. The trim removed 5 bases at V and 5 bases at J, leaving 5 bases unmatched. The V gene's germline CDR1 is SNHLY and CDR2 FYNNEI. CDR3 length: 14 residues. The CDR3 here is CASSQGQGLDTQYF. CDR3 coding DNA: TGTGCCAGCAGTCAAGGACAGGGGTTAGATACGCAGTATTTT.

This clonotype was found many times. V is TRBV3-1 and J is TRBJ1-6; unclear D gene. The CDR3 is 15 amino acids. V lost 0 bases to trimming and J lost 7 bases, with 10 bases between them. Germline V gene sequence: CDR1 LGHDT, CDR2 YNNKEL (reference sequence). The CDR3 sequence is CASSQDTGRNSPLHF. In nucleotides, the CDR3 is TGTGCCAGCAGCCAAGATACGGGGAGGAATTCACCCCTCCACTTT. Based on the CDR3 plus reference TRBV3-1 and TRBJ1-6, the full variable domain is DTAVSQTPKYLVTQMGNDKSIKCEQNLGHDTMYWYKQDSKKFLKIMFSYNNKELIINETVPNRFSPKSPDKAHLNLHINSLELGDSAVYFCASSQDTGRNSPLHFGNGTRLTVT.

This clonotype appeared a single time. The chain is built from TRBV12-3 or TRBV12-4 and TRBJ2-7, with D unresolved. V was cut by 6 bases and J by 5 bases, with 14 bases left in between. This CDR3 is built from 13 residues. The CDR3 region is CASRLGNRNEQYF. CDR3 sequence (DNA): TGTGCCAGCAGACTGGGAAATCGTAACGAGCAGTACTTC.

This chain uses TRBV7-6 with TRBJ2-7, with D unresolved. Germline V lookup: CDR1 SGHVS, CDR2 FNYEAQ. Trimming shortened V by 5 bases and J by 5 bases, and 10 bases separated the two germline ends. CDR3 length: 12 residues. This CDR3 is CASSTDHDEQYF. Here the CDR3 DNA reads TGTGCCAGCAGCACAGACCATGACGAGCAGTACTTC.

The genes are TRBV2 and TRBJ2-1; tentatively, D is TRBD1 or TRBD2 (6 bases each). Germline values: CDR1 SNHLY, CDR2 FYNNEI. This CDR3 has 15 amino acids. Trimming pared 6 bases from V and 8 bases from J, leaving 20 bases between. The CDR3 DNA reads as TGTGCCAGCAGCGCTGAGGGGGGAAGAGCCGATGAGCAGTTCTTC. It specifies CASSAEGGRADEQFF. The variable domain in full, completed from reference TRBV2 and TRBJ2-1, reads EPEVTQTPSHQVTQMGQEVILRCVPISNHLYFYWYRQILGQKVEFLVSFYNNEISEKSEIFDDQFSVERPDGSNFTLKIRSTKLEDSAMYFCASSAEGGRADEQFFGPGTRLTVL.

This clonotype was counted ten times or more. The chain combines TRBV7-2 with TRBJ2-2; 9 bases match TRBD1. V shed 5 bases, J shed 6 bases, and the junction held 13 bases outside the gene matches. This CDR3 region has 17 residues. CDR1 and CDR2 from the germline V gene are SGHTA and FQGNSA. The CDR3 sequence: CASSHNPGQGLPGELFF. As DNA, the CDR3 is TGTGCCAGCAGCCACAACCCGGGACAGGGTTTGCCCGGGGAGCTGTTTTTT.

For this clonotype: The junction departs from the called germline gene at one end, perhaps through a read error. The gene calls are TRBV2 and TRBJ1-2; maybe TRBD1 (5 bases). The CDR3 has 14 amino acids. From germline, CDR1 is SNHLY and CDR2 FYNNEI. CDR3 nucleotide sequence: TGTGCCAGCGGCAGGGATGCCTGGGGCTATGGGTACACCTTC. This encodes CASGRDAWGYGYTF.

In regard to this clonotype: With a much larger clone just one base away, this may be a read error. The conserved phenylalanine or tryptophan normally closing the CDR3 is absent here, so this likely arose from a read error. The CDR3 loop reads CAWSMGYGYTL. For the CDR3, the DNA is TGTGCCTGGAGTATGGGTTATGGCTACACCCTC. The chain carries TRBV30 and TRBJ1-2; no reliable D call. The CDR3 extends over 11 amino acids. Germline loops: CDR1 GTSNPN, CDR2 SVGIG (reference sequence). V was clipped by 2 bases and J by 5 bases, with 6 bases between them.

The V and J genes are TRBV5-1 and TRBJ2-3; 7 bases agree with TRBD1. The J call may not be correct, given that the DNA end is closer to TRBJ1-5. CDR3 size: 16 residues. Germline V lookup: CDR1 SGHRS, CDR2 YFSETQ. The CDR3 DNA sequence: TGCGCCAGCAGCTTACAGGGGAGAGGGCGGCAATCAGCCCAGCATTTT. This encodes CASSLQGRGRQSAQHF.

This clonotype appeared once. The chain links TRBV20-1 to TRBJ1-2; D is uncertain. Trimming took off 1 base at V and 6 bases at J, with 12 bases between the two ends. The CDR3 extends over 13 amino acids. Germline values: CDR1 DFQATT, CDR2 SNEGSKA (reference sequence). CDR3: CSARVAWSDGYTF. The CDR3 region has the DNA TGCAGTGCTAGAGTCGCCTGGTCAGATGGCTACACCTTC.

V usage is TRBV2 and J usage is TRBJ1-6; no clear D gene. V was shortened by 9 bases and J by 7 bases, with 16 bases between the two germline ends. The V gene's germline CDR1 is SNHLY and CDR2 FYNNEI. The CDR3 contains 14 residues. The CDR3 DNA is TGTGCCAGGGGGAGACCGATCATCAATTCACCCCTCCACTTT. Its protein is CARGRPIINSPLHF.

For this clonotype: This may arise from a read error, as a much more abundant clone is one base away. V is TRBV5-5 and J is TRBJ2-3; perhaps TRBD1 as D (6 bases). Germline values: CDR1 SGHKS, CDR2 YYEKEE (reference sequence). This CDR3 is 12 amino acids long. The CDR3 DNA reads as TGTGCCAGCAGCGCGACAGGAGATGCGCAGTATTTT. Translated, it gives CASSATGDAQYF.

J is TRBJ2-7 and V is TRBV5-6, with 7 bases that match TRBD1. V lost 4 bases to trimming and J lost 4 bases; unmatched junction nucleotides: 8. This CDR3 is built from 14 residues. Germline values: CDR1 SGHDT, CDR2 YYEEEE. The CDR3, as DNA: TGTGCCAGCAGCCCCGACAGGGTGACGTACGAGCAGTACTTC. Translating it yields CASSPDRVTYEQYF.

The chain couples TRBV10-3 to TRBJ2-7; D might be TRBD2 (6 bases). This CDR3 spans 16 amino acids. Germline-derived CDR1 and CDR2 are ENHRY and SYGVKD. V lost 3 bases to trimming and J lost 1 base, with 16 bases between them. The CDR3 loop reads CAISDAGTEASYEQYF. For the CDR3, the DNA is TGTGCCATCAGTGACGCCGGGACTGAAGCTTCCTACGAGCAGTACTTC.

Remarks on this clonotype: One end of the junction does not line up with germline, which may come from a read error. This chain connects TRBV7-2 to TRBJ2-7; a weak D match, TRBD2 (6 bases). This CDR3 comprises 14 residues. Germline CDR1 reads SGHTA; CDR2 reads FQGNSA. The CDR3 protein is CATSTRGGKSTDYF. The DNA for the CDR3 is TGTGCCACCAGCACGCGGGGCGGAAAAAGCACAGATTACTTC.

Regarding this clonotype: One end of the junction fails to match germline, which may point to a read error. This chain uses TRBV10-3 with TRBJ2-7; no firm D call. Germline V gives CDR1 ENHRY, CDR2 SYGVKD. This CDR3 is built from 13 residues. The CDR3 DNA is TGTGCCATGAGTGAGGCCGAGACCGCCGAGCAGTACTTC. Encoded protein: CAMSEAETAEQYF.

As concerns this clonotype: A single base separates this from a much larger clone, so it may be a read error. Here the CDR3 omits its conserved ending phenylalanine or tryptophan, so a read error is the likely source. The chain is built from TRBV2 and TRBJ1-5; D remains ambiguous. Germline V gene lookup returns CDR1 SNHLY and CDR2 FYNNEI. Trimming removed 5 bases from V and 7 bases from J, with 18 bases in between. The CDR3 has 15 amino acids. Written as DNA, the CDR3 is TGTGCCAGCAGTTACGAGCCGGTAGGTGGACAGCCCCAGCATTCT. Encoded protein: CASSYEPVGGQPQHS.

A word on this clonotype: The junction differs from germline at one of its ends, possibly a read error. The chain carries TRBV2 and TRBJ1-6, with D unresolved. This CDR3 is built from 14 residues. Germline V gene lookup returns CDR1 SNHLY and CDR2 FYNNEI. The CDR3 here is CASSSPKGKSPHHF. The CDR3 nucleotides are TGTGCCAGCAGTTCCCCCAAAGGTAAATCACCCCACCACTTT.

About this clonotype itself: Here the CDR3 omits its conserved ending phenylalanine or tryptophan, so a read error is the likely source. No DNA is shown, since the ends of the CDR3 on it are uncertain; the CDR3 is the one TCRdb lists. V gene TRBV9 combines with J gene TRBJ2-1; the table gives TRBD2 as D, unverified against the DNA. The CDR3 adds up to 12 amino acids, both ends counted. Germline lookup yields CDR1 SGDLS and CDR2 YYNGEE. The CDR3 is CASSFQGIGTEV.

The chain uses TRBV9 and TRBJ1-5; TRBD1 matches 7 bases. Germline V gene data show CDR1 as SGDLS and CDR2 as YYNGEE. This CDR3 is built from 13 residues. V trimming: 3 bases; J trimming: 14 bases; junction bases outside the gene matches: 11. This CDR3 is CASSGQGENTKHF. The CDR3 DNA follows: TGTGCCAGCAGCGGACAGGGTGAAAACACCAAGCATTTT. Drawing the rest from reference TRBV9 and TRBJ1-5, the complete variable domain is DSGVTQTPKHLITATGQRVTLRCSPRSGDLSVYWYQQSLDQGLQFLIQYYNGEERAKGNILERFSAQQFPDLHSELNLSSLELGDSALYFCASSGQGENTKHFGDGTRLSIL.

Note on this clonotype: The junction differs from germline at one of its ends, possibly a read error. The rearrangement links TRBV5-1 to TRBJ1-2; tentative D call: TRBD1 (6 bases). Germline loops: CDR1 SGHRS, CDR2 YFSETQ. The CDR3 totals 11 residues. The CDR3, as DNA: TGCGCCAGCAGCCCCGGACAGCACTACGACTTC. Translation: CASSPGQHYDF.

This chain uses TRBV7-3 with TRBJ1-6, with 8 bases aligning to TRBD1. Trimming removed 4 bases from V and 4 bases from J; junction bases left unmatched: 3. Germline loops: CDR1 SGHTA, CDR2 FQGTGA. The CDR3 is made up of 15 amino acids. As DNA, the CDR3 is TGTGCCAGCAGCTGGGACAGGCCGTATAATTCACCCCTCCACTTT. Translated, it gives CASSWDRPYNSPLHF. Supplemented by reference TRBV7-3 and TRBJ1-6, the full variable domain reads GAGVSQTPSNKVTEKGKYVELRCDPISGHTALYWYRQSLGQGPEFLIYFQGTGAADDSGLPNDRFFAVRPEGSVSTLKIQRTERGDSAVYLCASSWDRPYNSPLHFGNGTRLTVT.

This clonotype has just a few counts. The chain has TRBV7-2 and TRBJ2-5; TRBD2 aligns across 8 bases. Germline loops: CDR1 SGHTA, CDR2 FQGNSA. The trim removed 1 base at V and 4 bases at J, leaving 2 bases unmatched. The CDR3 sequence is 14 residues long. The CDR3 protein is CASSLVGRAETQYF. DNA of the CDR3: TGTGCCAGCAGCTTAGTCGGGAGGGCAGAGACCCAGTACTTC. The complete variable domain, with remaining parts taken from reference TRBV7-2 and TRBJ2-5, reads GAGVSQSPSNKVTEKGKDVELRCDPISGHTALYWYRQSLGQGLEFLIYFQGNSAPDKSGLPSDRFSAERTGGSVSTLTIQRTQQEDSAVYLCASSLVGRAETQYFGPGTRLLVL.

The V call is TRBV20-1, the J call TRBJ2-6; 7 positions match TRBD1. V trimming: 0 bases; J trimming: 0 bases; junction bases outside the gene matches: 5. The germline V gene has CDR1 DFQATT and CDR2 SNEGSKA (reference sequence). The CDR3 covers 17 residues. The CDR3 protein is CSAREGDRSSGANVLTF. DNA of the CDR3: TGCAGTGCTAGAGAAGGGGACAGAAGCTCTGGGGCCAACGTCCTGACTTTC.

V and J are TRBV20-1 and TRBJ1-5, with D unresolved. Trimming shortened V by 5 bases and J by 13 bases, and 18 bases separated the two germline ends. The CDR3 is made up of 12 amino acids. From germline, CDR1 is DFQATT and CDR2 SNEGSKA (reference sequence). In DNA, the CDR3 is TGCAGTGCTGGCGGGGAGAATCACCAGCAGCATTTT. Translating it yields CSAGGENHQQHF.

This chain connects TRBV19 to TRBJ1-2; 8 bases fit TRBD1. Germline lookup yields CDR1 LNHDA and CDR2 SQIVND (reference sequence). V lost 3 bases, J lost 3 bases, and 6 bases stayed unmatched. The CDR3 totals 15 residues. CDR3 bases: TGTGCCAGTAGTATCGCCAGGGGGCGCCACTATGGCTACACCTTC. Translation gives CASSIARGRHYGYTF.

The chain carries TRBV20-1 and TRBJ2-6; either TRBD1 or TRBD2 may fit D (5 bases each). The CDR3 totals 13 residues. CDR1 DFQATT and CDR2 SNEGSKA come from the germline V gene (reference sequence). Trimming removed 5 bases from V and 14 bases from J, with 19 bases in between. The CDR3 sequence: CSASSGRGSFLTF. CDR3 nucleotides: TGCAGTGCTTCCTCGGGACGGGGTAGCTTCCTGACTTTC.

This clonotype was found a few times. The chain employs TRBV10-3 and TRBJ1-2; 7 positions match TRBD1. V shed 5 bases, J shed 7 bases, and the junction held 16 bases outside the gene matches. The CDR3 has 16 residues. Germline CDR1 reads ENHRY; CDR2 reads SYGVKD. The DNA of the CDR3 is TGTGCCATCAGTTCATGGTCCCCCGAAGGGGGCGGTGGCTACACCTTC. The encoded protein is CAISSWSPEGGGGYTF.

CDR3 in amino acids: CASRRTDSRNSPLHF. CDR3 DNA sequence: TGTGCCAGCAGACGAACGGACAGCCGTAATTCACCCCTCCACTTT. The V gene is TRBV12-3 or TRBV12-4, the J gene TRBJ1-6; a possible D gene is TRBD1 (6 bases). This CDR3 has 15 residues. With 6 bases removed from V and 6 bases from J, the gap between germline ends came to 15 bases.